What follows are 7 T cell receptor beta chains derived from one specimen sequenced in a study of blood T cell repertoires in COVID-19. The protocol was immunoSEQ multiplex PCR, while the TCRdb copy is restricted to in-frame clones and leaves out a portion. The sample has more than 150,000 clones; 80% are singletons. Sequencing was performed on peripheral blood. All receptors derive from a man aged 55-75 years with acute or convalescent COVID-19.

The chain recombines TRBV7-9 with TRBJ1-4, with D uncertain. Germline CDR1 and CDR2: SEHNR and FQNEAQ (reference sequence). The V end was cut by 1 base, the J end by 6 bases, with 9 bases between. CDR3 size: 14 residues. Here the CDR3 DNA reads TGTGCCAGCAGCTTAGACCGACACCATGAAAAACTGTTTTTT. Amino acids: CASSLDRHHEKLFF.

The chain links TRBV7-2 to TRBJ1-5; D gene uncertain. From germline, CDR1 is SGHTA and CDR2 FQGNSA. V lost 3 bases and J lost 3, with 6 bases in between. The CDR3 spans 13 residues. The DNA of the CDR3 is TGTGCCAGCAGCTTGTCTTTCAATCAGCCCCAGCATTTT. Its protein is CASSLSFNQPQHF.

This clone came up once. The same CDR3 arises from other DNA sequences in this sample as well. V usage is TRBV10-3 and J usage is TRBJ2-7, with TRBD2 identical over 10 bases. This CDR3 is built from 14 residues. V dropped 7 bases and J dropped 0; count of bases not matched to a gene: 3. From germline, CDR1 is ENHRY and CDR2 SYGVKD. DNA of the CDR3: TGTGCCATCAACCCTAGCGGGAGCTCCTACGAGCAGTACTTC. It codes for CAINPSGSSYEQYF.

The V call is TRBV7-9, the J call TRBJ2-6, with TRBD1 as a possible D gene (5 bases). This CDR3 is built from 18 residues. Deletions cut 4 bases from V and 4 bases from J, with 20 bases between. The germline gives CDR1 SEHNR, CDR2 FQNEAQ (reference sequence). The CDR3 loop reads CASSSDTKIAFGANVLTF. The CDR3 nucleotides read TGTGCCAGCAGCTCGGACACGAAGATTGCTTTCGGGGCCAACGTCCTGACTTTC.

V gene TRBV18 combines with J gene TRBJ1-1, with a tentative D call TRBD1 (6 bases). V lost 4 bases and J lost 0, with 15 bases in between. The CDR3 sequence is 16 residues long. Germline values: CDR1 KGHSH, CDR2 LQKENI. The CDR3 protein is CASSQFTTGLNTEAFF. The CDR3 bases are TGTGCCAGCTCACAATTTACGACAGGCCTGAACACTGAAGCTTTCTTT.

V is TRBV5-1 and J is TRBJ1-2, with 7 bases identical to TRBD1. CDR1 is SGHRS, CDR2 YFSETQ, per germline. The CDR3 contains 15 residues. J lost 0 bases, V lost 4 bases, and 6 bases had no gene match. In DNA, the CDR3 is TGCGCCAGCAGCGGTACAGGGGTTGCTAACTATGGCTACACCTTC. This gives the protein CASSGTGVANYGYTF. Complete variable domain (other parts from reference TRBV5-1 and TRBJ1-2): KAGVTQTPRYLIKTRGQQVTLSCSPISGHRSVSWYQQTPGQGLQFLFEYFSETQRNKGNFPGRFSGRQFSNSRSEMNVSTLELGDSALYLCASSGTGVANYGYTFGSGTRLTVV.

V gene TRBV4-3 combines with J gene TRBJ2-3; D not certain. Per germline, CDR1 LGHNA and CDR2 YSLEER. Trimming cost V 4 bases and J 4 bases, with 15 bases left between them. This CDR3 has 15 residues. The CDR3 sequence: CASSRQTHNPDTQYF. As DNA, the CDR3 is TGCGCCAGCAGCCGCCAGACTCACAACCCAGATACGCAGTATTTT.